This TCR beta chain was recorded in a study of identical twins (dated by TCRdb to about 2016). For the wider study: The study deep-sequenced TCR alpha and beta repertoires from monozygotic twins, unrelated adults of various ages and cord blood to test whether fetal clonotypes persist. To rule out contamination, replicate twin experiments were performed at different times with different library preparation protocols. What the work shows at the level of the full study, not this receptor alone: Abundant cord blood beta clonotypes had fewer insertions, young adult naive repertoires showed a similar but weaker trend, and memory repertoires showed no such trend. Out-of-frame TCR alpha sequences shared between twins showed an excess of low generation-probability sequences compared with coincidental sharing between unrelated individuals. Out-of-frame TCR alpha sharing in monozygotic twins was systematically underestimated by recombination models, whereas sharing between unrelated individuals was in agreement with the recombination models. Because the same donors could not be followed over many years, the conclusions relied on cross-sectional statistical analysis. Zero-insertion analyses could be partly confounded by invariant T cells such as MAIT and iNKT, although diverse VJ usage argued against such confounding for most clonotypes. In beta out-of-frame sequences, excess twin sharing was weaker, because having fewer shared sequences lowered the signal-to-noise ratio.

Receptor amplification or capture employed 5' RACE. Instrument on record: Illumina HiSeq 2000. Template switching added a universal primer binding site, and the final cDNA carried a unique molecular identifier that allowed TCR cDNA molecules to be counted accurately. First-strand cDNA for TCR alpha and beta chains was synthesized from specific primers in the conserved constant-segment region. Each cDNA library was double barcoded, with a SMART-Mk sample barcode plus Illumina barcodes, to control for contamination. TruSeq adapter sequences and Illumina sample barcodes were added in two successive PCR steps. The Illumina HiSeq platform was used with custom primers to sequence TCR alpha and beta cDNA libraries. As for how the authors treated the data: MiGEC was used to process raw reads and extract unique molecular identifiers, and MiXCR was used to find CDR3 positions. For each individual, recombination models were inferred using an EM algorithm with the repgenHMM and IGoR tools. The analysis of shared clonotypes was done with the tcR package in R, with sharing normalized by the product of cloneset sizes. Out-of-frame nonproductive sequences were analyzed to study raw recombination free of thymic and clonal selection effects. Using fastp at Q25 and MiXCR, TCRdb reprocessed the public reads and kept productive beta chains. CDR3 protein duplicates are merged, each entry listing the most common genes and DNA. TCRdb, not the original authors, processed these V and J calls. This sample is represented by around 160,000 distinct CDR3 sequences; under 4.5% of them were singletons. 8% to 8.5% of the sample comes from the top ten.

This clonotype was seen ten or more times. Its antigen specificity is not known. No qualities accompany the bases; no much larger clone lies one base away. Only healthy Caucasian donors were included. Using Miltenyi CD45RO+ enrichment and human naive T-cell isolation kits, memory (CD45RO+) and naive T cells were isolated from PBMC. V ends up 8 bases short and J 6 bases short, with an unmatched junction base count of 7. The CDR3 sequence holds 14 residues, the cysteine and phenylalanine included. The DNA shown is the 42-base CDR3, in frame from base 1. CDR1 and CDR2 were assigned from the germline V gene as SNHLY and FYNNEI.

The rearrangement combines TRBV2 with TRBJ1-6, and TRBD1 matches 7 of the central bases. This TCR was sampled from a man between 18 and 35 years old in good health. The sequenced sample was memory T cells sorted from blood. In light of the paper, this sample's cell subset or site label describes: CD45RO+ enriched T cells. The nucleotides are TGTGCCAGCTCCCAGGGACAGCGTAATTCACCCCTCCACTTT. Its protein reads: CASSQGQRNSPLHF.